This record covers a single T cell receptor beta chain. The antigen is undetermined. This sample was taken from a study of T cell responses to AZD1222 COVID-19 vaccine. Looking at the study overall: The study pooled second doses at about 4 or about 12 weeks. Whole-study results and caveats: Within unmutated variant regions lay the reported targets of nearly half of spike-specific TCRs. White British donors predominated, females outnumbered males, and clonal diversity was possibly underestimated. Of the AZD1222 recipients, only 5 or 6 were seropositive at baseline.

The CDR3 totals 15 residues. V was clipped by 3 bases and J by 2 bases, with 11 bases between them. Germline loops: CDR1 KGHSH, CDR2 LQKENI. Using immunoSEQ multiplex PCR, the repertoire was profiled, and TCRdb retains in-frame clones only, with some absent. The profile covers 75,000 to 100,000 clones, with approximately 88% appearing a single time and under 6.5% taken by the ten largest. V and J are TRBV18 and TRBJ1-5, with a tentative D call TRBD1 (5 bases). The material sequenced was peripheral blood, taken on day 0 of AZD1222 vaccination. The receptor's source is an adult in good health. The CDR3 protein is CASSPDSGGNQPQHF. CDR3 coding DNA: TGTGCCAGCTCACCTGACAGCGGCGGCAATCAGCCCCAGCATTTT.